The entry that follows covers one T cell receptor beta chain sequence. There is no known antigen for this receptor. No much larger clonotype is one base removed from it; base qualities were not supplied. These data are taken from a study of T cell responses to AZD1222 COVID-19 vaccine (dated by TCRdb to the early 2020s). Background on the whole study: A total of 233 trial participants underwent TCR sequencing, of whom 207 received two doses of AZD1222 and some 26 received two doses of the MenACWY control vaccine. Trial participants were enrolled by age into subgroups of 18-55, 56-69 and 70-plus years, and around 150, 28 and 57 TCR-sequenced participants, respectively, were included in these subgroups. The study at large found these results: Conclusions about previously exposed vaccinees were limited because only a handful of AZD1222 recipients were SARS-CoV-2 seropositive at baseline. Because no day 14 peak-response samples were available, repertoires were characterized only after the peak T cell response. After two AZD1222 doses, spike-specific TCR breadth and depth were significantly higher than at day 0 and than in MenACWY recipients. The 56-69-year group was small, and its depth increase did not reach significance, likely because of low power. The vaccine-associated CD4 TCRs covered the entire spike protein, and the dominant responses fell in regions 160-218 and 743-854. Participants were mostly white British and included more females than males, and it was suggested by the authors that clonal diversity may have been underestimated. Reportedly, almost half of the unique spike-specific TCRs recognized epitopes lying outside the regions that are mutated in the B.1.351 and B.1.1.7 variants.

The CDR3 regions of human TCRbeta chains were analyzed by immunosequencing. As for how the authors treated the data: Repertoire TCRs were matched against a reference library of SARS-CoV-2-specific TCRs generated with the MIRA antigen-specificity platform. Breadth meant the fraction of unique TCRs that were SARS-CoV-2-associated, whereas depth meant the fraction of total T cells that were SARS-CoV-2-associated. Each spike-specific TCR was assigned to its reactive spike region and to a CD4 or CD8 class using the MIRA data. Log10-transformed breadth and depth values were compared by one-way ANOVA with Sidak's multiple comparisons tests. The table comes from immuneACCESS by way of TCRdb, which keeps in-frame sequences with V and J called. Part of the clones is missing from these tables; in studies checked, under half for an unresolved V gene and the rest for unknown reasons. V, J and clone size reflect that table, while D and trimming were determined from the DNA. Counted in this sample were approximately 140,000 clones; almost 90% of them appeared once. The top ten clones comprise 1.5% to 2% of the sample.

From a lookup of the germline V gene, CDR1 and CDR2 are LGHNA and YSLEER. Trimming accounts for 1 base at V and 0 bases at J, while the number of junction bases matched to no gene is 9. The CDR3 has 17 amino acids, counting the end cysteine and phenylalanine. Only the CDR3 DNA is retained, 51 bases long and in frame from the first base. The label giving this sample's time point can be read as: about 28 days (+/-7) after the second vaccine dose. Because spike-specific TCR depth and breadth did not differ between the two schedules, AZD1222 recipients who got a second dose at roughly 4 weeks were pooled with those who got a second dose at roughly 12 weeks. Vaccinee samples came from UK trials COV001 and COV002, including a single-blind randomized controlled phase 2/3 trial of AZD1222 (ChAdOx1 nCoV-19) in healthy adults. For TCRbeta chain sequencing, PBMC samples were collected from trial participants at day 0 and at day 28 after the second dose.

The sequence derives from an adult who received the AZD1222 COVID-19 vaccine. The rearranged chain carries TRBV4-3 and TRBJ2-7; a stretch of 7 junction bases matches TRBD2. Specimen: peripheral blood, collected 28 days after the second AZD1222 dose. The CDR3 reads CASSQAVGASGSYEQYF. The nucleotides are TGCGCCAGCAGCCAAGCGGTCGGTGCTAGCGGCTCCTACGAGCAGTACTTC.